What follows is one T cell receptor beta chain and its context. Its antigen is unknown. Germline assignment: CDR1 GTSNPN and CDR2 SVGIG (reference sequence). The V end lost 7 bases, the J end lost 3 bases, and 15 bases lay between the germline ends. There are 13 residues in the CDR3. The source of the sample is a study of T cell responses to AZD1222 COVID-19 vaccine. Across the study: Second-dose timings of about 4 or about 12 weeks were pooled.

Findings and limits, study-wide: Repertoire samples came only from after the peak T cell response. The reported proportion of spike-specific TCRs targeting unmutated variant regions was nearly half. Along spike, vaccine-associated CD4 TCRs were found throughout, with dominance at 160-218 and 743-854.

Sequencing used immunoSEQ multiplex PCR; TCRdb keeps in-frame clones, though not all of them. The sample gives 74,000 or so clones, under 90% of which show up once; less than 25% is in the top ten. The sequencing here drew on peripheral blood, taken on day 0 of AZD1222 vaccination. The chain uses TRBV30 and TRBJ1-1, with D perhaps matching TRBD1 (6 bases). The receptor comes from an adult in good health. The CDR3 sequence is CASQRGWYTEAFF. DNA for the CDR3: TGTGCCTCCCAAAGGGGGTGGTACACTGAAGCTTTCTTT. The full variable domain, completed using reference TRBV30 and TRBJ1-1, is SQTIHQWPATLVQPVGSPLSLECTVEGTSNPNLYWYRQAAGRGLQLLFYSVGIGQISSEVPQNLSASRPQDRQFILSSKKLLLSDSGFYLCASQRGWYTEAFFGQGTRLTVV.